This T cell receptor (beta chain) was sequenced in a study of blood T cell repertoires in COVID-19. Study-level information: Sources were T cells, B-cell-depleted T cells, or PBMCs; the material itself was cDNA or gDNA.

Profiling relied on immunoSEQ multiplex PCR, and the TCRdb table lists in-frame clones only, not all of them. The sample lists some 350,000 clones; about 87% were seen once. This clone is a singleton in its sample. This CDR3 contains 17 residues. The V end was cut by 3 bases, the J end by 0 bases, with 15 bases between. The germline V gene encodes CDR1 MNHEY and CDR2 SMNVEV (reference sequence). Specimen: PBMCs or T cells enriched from blood (not recorded which). The chain links TRBV27 to TRBJ2-1; tentative D call: TRBD2 (5 bases). This receptor was obtained from a man aged 30 to 39 who had recovered from COVID-19. In DNA, the CDR3 is TGTGCCAGCAGTTTGTCACTAGGATTTTACTCCTACAATGAGCAGTTCTTC. Protein sequence: CASSLSLGFYSYNEQFF.